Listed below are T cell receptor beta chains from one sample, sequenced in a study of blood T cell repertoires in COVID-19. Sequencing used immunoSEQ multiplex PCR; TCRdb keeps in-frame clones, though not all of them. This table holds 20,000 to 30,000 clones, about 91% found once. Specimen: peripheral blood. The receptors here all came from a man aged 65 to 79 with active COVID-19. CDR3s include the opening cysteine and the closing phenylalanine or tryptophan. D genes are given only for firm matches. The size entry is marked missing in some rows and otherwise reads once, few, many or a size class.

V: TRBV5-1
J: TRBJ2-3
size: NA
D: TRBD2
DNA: TGCGCCAGCAGCCCTACTAGCGGGGGCCCAGATACGCAGTATTTT
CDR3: CASSPTSGGPDTQYF

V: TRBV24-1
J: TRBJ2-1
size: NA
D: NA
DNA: TGTGCCACCAGTCGGGGAGTTGACAATGAGCAGTTCTTC
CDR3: CATSRGVDNEQFF

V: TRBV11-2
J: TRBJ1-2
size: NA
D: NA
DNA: TGTACCAGCAGCTTTGCAGGGGTCGGGGGCTACACCTTC
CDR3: CTSSFAGVGGYTF

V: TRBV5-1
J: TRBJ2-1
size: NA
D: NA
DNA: TGCGCCAGCAGCTTCGATGGGGGCCTTTACAATGAGCAGTTCTTC
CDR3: CASSFDGGLYNEQFF

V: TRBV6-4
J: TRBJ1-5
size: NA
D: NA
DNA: TGTGCCAGCAGTGGTATTCGGGAACGCAATCAGCCCCAGCATTTT
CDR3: CASSGIRERNQPQHF

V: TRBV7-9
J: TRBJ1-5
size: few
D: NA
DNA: TGTGCCAGCAGCTTGCAGGGAGGGAGCAATCAGCCCCAGCATTTT
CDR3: CASSLQGGSNQPQHF

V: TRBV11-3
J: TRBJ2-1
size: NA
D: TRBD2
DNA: TGTGCCAGCAGTCCATCTAGCGGGGGCGGCTCCTACAATGAGCAGTTCTTC
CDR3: CASSPSSGGGSYNEQFF

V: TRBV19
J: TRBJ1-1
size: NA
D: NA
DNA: TGTGCCAGTAGTATTACTCGTGGACGGCGGGCTGAAGCTTTCTTT
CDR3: CASSITRGRRAEAFF

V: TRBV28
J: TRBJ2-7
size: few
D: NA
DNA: TGTGCCAGCAGTTTTACCCCGCGGGACTACGAGCAGTACTTC
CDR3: CASSFTPRDYEQYF

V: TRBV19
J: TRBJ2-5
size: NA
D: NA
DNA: TGTGCCAGTAGCCCCACTACGCGAGAGACCCAGTACTTC
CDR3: CASSPTTRETQYF

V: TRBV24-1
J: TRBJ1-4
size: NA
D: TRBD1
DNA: TGTGCCACCAGTGACGCCGGGGGACAGGGACGTGAAAAACTGTTTTTT
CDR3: CATSDAGGQGREKLFF

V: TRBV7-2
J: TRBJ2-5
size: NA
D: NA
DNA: TGTGCCAGCAGCTTAGCGGTTAGCCAAGAGACCCAGTACTTC
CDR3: CASSLAVSQETQYF

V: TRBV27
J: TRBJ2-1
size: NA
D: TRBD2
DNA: TGTGCCAGCAGTTTCCTTGGCGGGAGATCCTACAATGAGCAGTTCTTC
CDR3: CASSFLGGRSYNEQFF

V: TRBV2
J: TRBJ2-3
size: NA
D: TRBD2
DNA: TGTGCCAGCAGAGAAGGGACTAGCGGGCAAGATACGCAGTATTTT
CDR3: CASREGTSGQDTQYF

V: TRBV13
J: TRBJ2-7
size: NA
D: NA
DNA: TGTGCCAGCAGCCCTATGGAGGTGACGGGCGAGCAGTACTTC
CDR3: CASSPMEVTGEQYF

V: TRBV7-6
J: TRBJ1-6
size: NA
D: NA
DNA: TGTGCCAGCAGCTCAACAGGGAATTCACCCCTCCACTTT
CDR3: CASSSTGNSPLHF

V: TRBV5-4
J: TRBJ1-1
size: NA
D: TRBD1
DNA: TGTGCCAGCACCGGGACAGGGGACATGAACACTGAAGCTTTCTTT
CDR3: CASTGTGDMNTEAFF

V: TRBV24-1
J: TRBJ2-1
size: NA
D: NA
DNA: TGTGCCACCAGTGATTCGACAGGGAGGTCCTACAATGAGCAGTTCTTC
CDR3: CATSDSTGRSYNEQFF

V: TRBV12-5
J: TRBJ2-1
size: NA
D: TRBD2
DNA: TGTGCTAGTGGTCGGGGGGTAGTCACCTACAATGAGCAGTTCTTC
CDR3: CASGRGVVTYNEQFF

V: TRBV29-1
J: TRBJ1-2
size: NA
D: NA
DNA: TGCAGCGCCAACAGGGAGCCGATCAACTATGGCTACACCTTC
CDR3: CSANREPINYGYTF

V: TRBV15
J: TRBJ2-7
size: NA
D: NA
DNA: TGTGCCACCAGCAAACCGGGTCGAACACGCCACGAGCAGTACTTC
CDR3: CATSKPGRTRHEQYF

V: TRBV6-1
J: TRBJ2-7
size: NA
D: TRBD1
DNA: TGTGCCAGCAGTGACAAGGGGGCCCCGAGCTCCTACGAGCAGTACTTC
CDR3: CASSDKGAPSSYEQYF

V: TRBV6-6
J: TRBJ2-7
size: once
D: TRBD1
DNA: TGTGCCAGCAGTTACCTAGGACAGGGGGGTAGCGAGCAGTACTTC
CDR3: CASSYLGQGGSEQYF

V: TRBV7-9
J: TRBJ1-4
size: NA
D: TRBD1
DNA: TGTGCCAGCAGCTTAGGGGACAGGGCTTTTGAAGGAGAAAAACTGTTTTTT
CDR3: CASSLGDRAFEGEKLFF

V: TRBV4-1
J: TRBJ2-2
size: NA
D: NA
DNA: TGCGCCAGCACCAATACCCGCTTAGCCATCGCCACCGGGGAGCTGTTTTTT
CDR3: CASTNTRLAIATGELFF

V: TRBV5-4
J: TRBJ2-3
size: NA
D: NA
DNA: TGTGCCAGCAGCTTGGCGGTAAGCACAGATACGCAGTATTTT
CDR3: CASSLAVSTDTQYF

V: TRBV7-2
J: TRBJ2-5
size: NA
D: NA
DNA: TGTGCCAGCAGTCGTACTAGGTTGGAGACCCAGTACTTC
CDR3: CASSRTRLETQYF

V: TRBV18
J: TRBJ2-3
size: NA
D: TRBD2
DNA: TGTGCCAGCTCACCACGGACTAGCGGGAGGGATACGCAGTATTTT
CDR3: CASSPRTSGRDTQYF